These T cell receptor beta chains were read from a single sample in a study of CD8+ T cells in alopecia areata. The method was immunoSEQ multiplex PCR; TCRdb's version includes in-frame clones alone and lacks a portion of them. The sample lists approximately 150,000 clones; about 90% were seen once. Sequenced material: CD8+ T cells sorted from blood, taken at week 0. These receptors all come from a human donor with alopecia areata. The CDR3 runs from the conserved cysteine through the conserved F or W. A D gene is named only where the DNA matches it firmly. The size of a clone is reported for some rows only, either as once, few or many, or as a class for expanded clones.

TRBJ2-3	.	.	TRBV6-5	TGTGCCAGTCGGCGATCTAGCACAGATACGCAGTATTTT	CASRRSSTDTQYF
TRBJ2-7	once	.	TRBV27	TGTGCCAGCAGTTTAACGCGAACCTACGAGCAGTACTTC	CASSLTRTYEQYF
TRBJ2-2	.	TRBD2	TRBV7-3	TGTGCCAGCAGCTCACTCCCGGGACTAGAAACCGGGGAGCTGTTTTTT	CASSSLPGLETGELFF
TRBJ1-1	.	.	TRBV29-1	TGCAGCGTTGAGGGCAGGGATCCTGAAGCTTTCTTT	CSVEGRDPEAFF
TRBJ2-7	.	TRBD2	TRBV2	TGTGCCAGCAGTCAAGGGACTAGCGGGAGGTCAGGGTACGAGCAGTACTTC	CASSQGTSGRSGYEQYF
TRBJ2-7	.	.	TRBV27	TGTGCCAGCAGTCTGACAGGTCGGGAGCAGTACTTC	CASSLTGREQYF
TRBJ2-1	.	.	TRBV5-1	TGCGCCAGCAGCCTCAAGGGGACGAGCTCCTACAATGAGCAGTTCTTC	CASSLKGTSSYNEQFF
TRBJ2-1	.	.	TRBV14	TGTGCCAGCAGCCAAGGCCCGGGAGCAGGAGATACCAGTGGCTCCTACAATGAGCAGTTCTTC	CASSQGPGAGDTSGSYNEQFF
TRBJ2-7	.	.	TRBV6-6	TGTGCCAGCAGTTCAAGAGAGCAGGGTTCCACCTACGAGCAGTACTTC	CASSSREQGSTYEQYF
TRBJ2-2	.	.	TRBV4-1	TGCGCCAGCAGCATGGCCGGGGAGCTGTTTTTT	CASSMAGELFF
TRBJ2-1	once	.	TRBV27	TGTGCCAGCAGTTTATTCGGGGGTCTGGGGGACAATGAGCAGTTCTTC	CASSLFGGLGDNEQFF
TRBJ2-2	.	TRBD1	TRBV9	TGTGCCAGCAGCGTATCCGACAGGGAGAACACCGGGGAGCTGTTTTTT	CASSVSDRENTGELFF
TRBJ2-2	.	.	TRBV7-4	TGTGCCAGCAGCTCACAGGGCACCGGGGAGCTGTTTTTT	CASSSQGTGELFF
TRBJ2-7	.	TRBD1	TRBV27	TGTGCCAGCAGTTCGGACAGGGGGCTTGCCTACGAGCAGTACTTC	CASSSDRGLAYEQYF
TRBJ2-7	.	TRBD1	TRBV7-9	TGTGCCAGCAGCGGCCGGGACAGTTACTACGAGCAGTACTTC	CASSGRDSYYEQYF
TRBJ2-1	.	.	TRBV7-9	TGTGCCAGCAGCTCGGTTGTAGGTGAGCAGTTCTTC	CASSSVVGEQFF
TRBJ2-7	.	.	TRBV19	TGTGCCAGTAGTGGCGGCTCCAACGAGCAGTACTTC	CASSGGSNEQYF
TRBJ2-7	.	TRBD1	TRBV11-1	TGTGCCAGCAGCTTCCTCGGACAGGATGGATGGAGCTACGAGCAGTACTTC	CASSFLGQDGWSYEQYF
TRBJ2-2	many	TRBD2	TRBV10-2	TGCGCCATCGGGACTAGCGGGACCGATGGGGAGCTGTTTTTT	CAIGTSGTDGELFF
TRBJ2-7	.	.	TRBV5-1	TGCGCCAGCAGCACGGGGCGCGGGTCCTACGAGCAGTACTTC	CASSTGRGSYEQYF
TRBJ2-3	.	TRBD2	TRBV4-2	TGTGCCAGCAGCCAGATTTCTAGCGGGAGCGCAGATACGCAGTATTTT	CASSQISSGSADTQYF
TRBJ1-1	once	TRBD1	TRBV9	TGTGCCAGCAGCGAGACAGGGGGGAAGACTGAAGCTTTCTTT	CASSETGGKTEAFF
TRBJ2-6	few	.	TRBV11-2	TGTGCCAGCAGCCCAGAAGCCAACGTCCTGACTTTC	CASSPEANVLTF
TRBJ2-3	.	TRBD1	TRBV5-8	TGTGCCAGCAGCTCGGGACAGGGAACAGATACGCAGTATTTT	CASSSGQGTDTQYF
TRBJ2-1	.	.	TRBV19	TGTGCCAGTACCTATCGGGACTCCTCTGCGGATGAGCAGTTCTTC	CASTYRDSSADEQFF
TRBJ2-4	once	.	TRBV11-2	TGTGCCAGCACCCCTCTGCTAAACATAGCCAAAAACATTCAGTACTTC	CASTPLLNIAKNIQYF
TRBJ2-7	.	.	TRBV2	TGTGCCCCCGGTGCTCCGTGGGAGCAGTACTTC	CAPGAPWEQYF
TRBJ1-5	.	.	TRBV19	TGTGCCAGTGACGGGGGCCCCAGTCAGCCCCAGCATTTT	CASDGGPSQPQHF
TRBJ2-1	.	.	TRBV2	TGTGCCAGCATTCGAGTCTATTACAATGAGCAGTTCTTC	CASIRVYYNEQFF
TRBJ2-1	once	TRBD2	TRBV13	TGTGCCAGCATGGTGGGAGGGCCCTACAATGAGCAGTTCTTC	CASMVGGPYNEQFF
TRBJ2-2	.	.	TRBV5-4	TGTGCCAGCAGCTTCTGGACCGGGGAGCTGTTTTTT	CASSFWTGELFF
TRBJ2-4	.	.	TRBV15	TGTGCCACCGAGGGGCTAGCCAAAAACATTCAGTACTTC	CATEGLAKNIQYF
TRBJ2-3	.	.	TRBV7-9	TGTGCCAGCAGCCCCCCCCGGGGCAGGGAAGGAGCAGATACGCAGTATTTT	CASSPPRGREGADTQYF
TRBJ2-3	.	.	TRBV9	TGTGCCAGCAGCGCAGGGGACAGCACAGATACGCAGTATTTT	CASSAGDSTDTQYF
TRBJ2-1	.	.	TRBV12-5	TGTGCTAGTGGTTTGTTCCAGGGAGCAAATGAGCAGTTCTTC	CASGLFQGANEQFF
TRBJ2-5	.	.	TRBV7-9	TGTGCCAGCTCGGGGGACAAGAAGGAGACCCAGTACTTC	CASSGDKKETQYF
TRBJ2-5	.	TRBD2	TRBV5-1	TGCGCCAGCAGCTTCGGAATAGCGGGAGAGGGGGAGACCCAGTACTTC	CASSFGIAGEGETQYF
TRBJ2-5	.	.	TRBV6-1	TGTGCCAGCAGTGAAGAGACCCAGTACTTC	CASSEETQYF
TRBJ2-1	few	.	TRBV29-1	TGCAGCGTTGAATCGGGGGCGGAGACTAGCAATGAGCAGTTCTTC	CSVESGAETSNEQFF
TRBJ2-6	few	.	TRBV6-5	TGTGCCAGCAGTTACGGGGAGGTGGGGTCCAACGTCCTGACTTTC	CASSYGEVGSNVLTF
TRBJ2-7	once	.	TRBV4-1	TGCGCCAGCAGCCAAGATTGGGATCCCAGGCGGTACTTC	CASSQDWDPRRYF
TRBJ1-1	.	TRBD1	TRBV7-9	TGTGCCAGCAGACGACAGGGGCAAACTTTCTTT	CASRRQGQTFF
TRBJ2-7	.	TRBD1	TRBV6-5	TGTGCCAGCAGTTACTCGACAGGGTACGAGCAGTACTTC	CASSYSTGYEQYF
TRBJ2-2	few	.	TRBV6-1	TGTGCCAGCAGACGGAGGGGATTCGGCGGGGAGCTGTTTTTT	CASRRRGFGGELFF
TRBJ2-7	.	TRBD1	TRBV5-4	TGTGCCAGCAGCTCGACAGGGGGGCACTACGAGCAGTACTTC	CASSSTGGHYEQYF
TRBJ2-7	.	.	TRBV28	TGTGCCAGCAGTTTGGTTGGCTCCTACGAGCAGTACTTC	CASSLVGSYEQYF
TRBJ2-7	.	TRBD2	TRBV7-9	TGTGCCAGCAGCCTTAGTAGCGGGGGCGATACCTACGAGCAGTACTTC	CASSLSSGGDTYEQYF
TRBJ2-1	.	.	TRBV2	TGTGCCAGCGTTACGGGTTCCTACAATGAGCAGTTCTTC	CASVTGSYNEQFF
TRBJ2-2	.	TRBD2	TRBV27	TGTGCCAGCAGCCCGACTAGCGGGAGACTGAACACCGGGGAGCTGTTTTTT	CASSPTSGRLNTGELFF
TRBJ2-1	.	.	TRBV9	TGTGCCAGCAGCGTCGACTACAATGAGCAGTTCTTC	CASSVDYNEQFF
TRBJ2-7	.	.	TRBV7-6	TGTGCCAGCAGCCCCCCCGGGCGCGAGCAGTACTTC	CASSPPGREQYF